This T cell receptor (beta chain) was sequenced during a study of cytomegalovirus exposure and HLA in healthy donors. The repertoire was sequenced with immunoSEQ multiplex PCR; TCRdb's copy has only in-frame clones and lacks some. The profile covers about 190,000 clones, with about 80% appearing a single time and roughly 7.5% taken by the ten largest. CDR3 length: 15 residues. The J segment lost 3 bases and the V segment lost 4 bases, leaving 7 bases of the junction unmatched. Germline values: CDR1 LGHNA, CDR2 YSLEER. Input material: PBMCs. This clonotype was sampled from a man aged 18 to 30 in good health and CMV-seropositive. V usage is TRBV4-3 and J usage is TRBJ2-5; 8 nucleotides agree with TRBD2. The CDR3 sequence is CASSRGLGVEETQYF. The CDR3 region has the DNA TGCGCCAGCAGCCGGGGACTAGGCGTAGAAGAGACCCAGTACTTC.